This paragraph reports one TCR beta chain. This sample was taken from a study of blood T cell repertoires in COVID-19. Across the whole study: Some COVID-19 samples were acute and others convalescent; all came from the United States, Italy and Spain.

The cohort comprised adults aged about 18 to 90 years residing in about 25 US areas. No more than 2 weeks before study entry, exposed participants had met a case of COVID-19. In the original analysis: Estimation of nucleated cell counts was performed using reference gene primer amplification. TCRdb keeps only in-frame clones here, not all; method: immunoSEQ multiplex PCR. The V and J calls and clone size were taken over from that table, and D and trimming were inferred from the DNA. The repertoire holds about 220,000 clones, with roughly 89% as singletons. The CDR3 loop spans 14 amino acids. With 8 bases removed from V and 0 bases from J, the gap between germline ends came to 11 bases. Germline V CDR1 and CDR2: LNHNV, YYDKDF (reference sequence).

Sequences were obtained from PBMCs or T cells enriched from blood (not recorded which). The receptor was derived from a man in his thirties or forties who had been exposed to COVID-19. The chain recombines TRBV15 with TRBJ1-5, with TRBD1 as a possible D gene (6 bases). CDR3 DNA: TGTGCCACCTCGACAGGATATAGCAATCAGCCCCAGCATTTT. It codes for CATSTGYSNQPQHF. Supplemented by reference TRBV15 and TRBJ1-5, the full variable domain reads DAMVIQNPRYQVTQFGKPVTLSCSQTLNHNVMYWYQQKSSQAPKLLFHYYDKDFNNEADTPDNFQSRRPNTSFCFLDIRSPGLGDTAMYLCATSTGYSNQPQHFGDGTRLSIL.